This T cell receptor beta chain stems from a study of blood T cell repertoires in COVID-19. Study information: The United States, Italy and Spain supplied acute and convalescent COVID-19 samples. T cells, B-cell-depleted T cells, or PBMCs supplied cDNA or gDNA.

Original handling: Reference gene primers were amplified, and this amplification served to estimate nucleated cell counts. Data came from immunoSEQ multiplex PCR; TCRdb stores just in-frame clones and leaves some out. V and J calls and clone size are given by that table; D and trimming were obtained from the DNA. The sample records some 230,000 clones, about 88% being singletons. This CDR3 is 15 amino acids long. The V gene lost 6 bases and the J gene lost 0 bases, with 15 bases spanning the gap. Germline-derived CDR1 and CDR2 are SGDLS and YYNGEE. Seattle's cohort entered during active infection and was followed longitudinally.

Sequenced material: peripheral blood. This chain uses TRBV9 with TRBJ1-1; a weak D match, TRBD1 (5 bases). This receptor was taken from a woman in her forties or fifties with COVID-19, enrolled during active disease. The CDR3 spells CASNLIGDMNTEAFF. DNA of the CDR3: TGTGCCAGCAACTTAATAGGGGATATGAACACTGAAGCTTTCTTT.